This T cell receptor (beta chain) was observed in a study of beta chain features in type 1 diabetes. A remark on this clone: No antigen is known for it.

Expressed TCRB transcripts got sequenced, as all isolated RNA was reverse transcribed. TCRdb's table, derived via immunoSEQ multiplex PCR, lists solely in-frame clones and lacks some. The data show about 660,000 clones, 11% to 15% seen once. Study-level findings and limits: TCRB CDR3s from Type 1 diabetes patients were moderately but significantly shorter in all four CD4+ subsets.

The source material was naive CD4+ T cells from blood. The TCR comes from a man in his late teens or twenties with type 1 diabetes.

The CDR3 spells CASSSHRTSGFRGQFF. CDR3 DNA sequence: TGTGCCAGCAGCTCCCACCGGACTAGCGGATTCAGGGGGCAGTTCTTC. This chain joins TRBV11-2 and TRBJ2-1; the match to TRBD2 covers 10 bases. Germline V lookup: CDR1 SGHAT, CDR2 FQNNGV. V lost 4 bases to trimming and J lost 12 bases; unmatched junction nucleotides: 15. There are 16 residues in the CDR3.